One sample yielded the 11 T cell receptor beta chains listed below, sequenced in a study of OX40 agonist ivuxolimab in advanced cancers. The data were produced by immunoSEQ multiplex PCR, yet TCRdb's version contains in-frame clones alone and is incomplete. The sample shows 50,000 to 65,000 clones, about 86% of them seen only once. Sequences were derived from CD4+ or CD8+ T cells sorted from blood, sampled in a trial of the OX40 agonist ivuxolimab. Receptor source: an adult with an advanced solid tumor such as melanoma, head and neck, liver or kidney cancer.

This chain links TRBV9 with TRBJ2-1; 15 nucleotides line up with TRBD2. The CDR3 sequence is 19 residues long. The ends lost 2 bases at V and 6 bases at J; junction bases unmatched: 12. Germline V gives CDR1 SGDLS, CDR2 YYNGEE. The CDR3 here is CASSVSTGTSGGPPNEQFF. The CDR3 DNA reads TGTGCCAGCAGCGTTTCCACCGGGACTAGCGGGGGGCCCCCCAATGAGCAGTTCTTC.

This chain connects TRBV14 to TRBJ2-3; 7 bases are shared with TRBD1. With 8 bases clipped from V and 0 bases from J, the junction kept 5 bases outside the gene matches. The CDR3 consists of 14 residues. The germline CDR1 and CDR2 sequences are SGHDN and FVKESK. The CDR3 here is CASGRTGSTDTQYF. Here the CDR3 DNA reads TGTGCCAGCGGAAGGACAGGAAGCACAGATACGCAGTATTTT.

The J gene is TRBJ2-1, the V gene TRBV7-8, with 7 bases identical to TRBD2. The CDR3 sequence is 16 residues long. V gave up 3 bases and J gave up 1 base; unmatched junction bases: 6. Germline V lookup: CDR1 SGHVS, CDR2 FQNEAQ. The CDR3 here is CASSFAGAASYNEQFF. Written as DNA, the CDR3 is TGTGCCAGCAGCTTCGCGGGAGCTGCATCCTACAATGAGCAGTTCTTC.

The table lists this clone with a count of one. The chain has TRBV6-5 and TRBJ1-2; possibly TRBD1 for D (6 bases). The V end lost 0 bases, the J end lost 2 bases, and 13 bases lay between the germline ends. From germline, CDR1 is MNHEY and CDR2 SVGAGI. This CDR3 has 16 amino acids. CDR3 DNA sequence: TGTGCCAGCAGTTACTCCCGGGGACAAACGAACTATGGCTACACCTTC. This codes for CASSYSRGQTNYGYTF.

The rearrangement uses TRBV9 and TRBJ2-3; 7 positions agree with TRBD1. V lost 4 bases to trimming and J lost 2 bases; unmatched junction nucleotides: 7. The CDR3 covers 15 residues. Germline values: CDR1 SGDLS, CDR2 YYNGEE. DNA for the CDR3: TGTGCCAGCAGCTTTCTCGGGACAGTCACAGATACGCAGTATTTT. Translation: CASSFLGTVTDTQYF.

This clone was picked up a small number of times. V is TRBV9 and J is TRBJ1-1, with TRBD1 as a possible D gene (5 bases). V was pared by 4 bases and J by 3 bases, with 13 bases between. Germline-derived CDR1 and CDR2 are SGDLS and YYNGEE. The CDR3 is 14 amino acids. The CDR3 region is CASSSAGRDTEAFF. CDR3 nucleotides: TGTGCCAGCAGCTCGGCAGGGAGGGACACTGAAGCTTTCTTT.

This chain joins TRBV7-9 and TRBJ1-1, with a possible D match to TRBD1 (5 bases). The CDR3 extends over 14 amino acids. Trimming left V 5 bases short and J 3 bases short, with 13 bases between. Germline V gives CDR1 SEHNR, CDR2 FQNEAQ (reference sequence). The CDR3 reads CASSQRGLDTEAFF. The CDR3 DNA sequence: TGTGCCAGCAGCCAAAGGGGCCTTGACACTGAAGCTTTCTTT.

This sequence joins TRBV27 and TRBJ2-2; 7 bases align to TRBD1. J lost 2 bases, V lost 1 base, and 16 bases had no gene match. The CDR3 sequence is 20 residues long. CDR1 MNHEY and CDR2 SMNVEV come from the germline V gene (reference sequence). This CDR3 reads CASSLWAIRQGSINTGELFF. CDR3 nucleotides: TGTGCCAGCAGTTTATGGGCAATACGACAGGGATCGATAAACACCGGGGAGCTGTTTTTT.

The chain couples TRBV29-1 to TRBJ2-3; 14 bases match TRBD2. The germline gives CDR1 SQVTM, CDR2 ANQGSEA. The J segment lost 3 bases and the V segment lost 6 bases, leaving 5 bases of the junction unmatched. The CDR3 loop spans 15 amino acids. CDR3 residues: CSVDGTSGGTDTQYF. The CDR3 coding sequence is TGCAGCGTAGACGGGACTAGCGGGGGAACAGATACGCAGTATTTT.

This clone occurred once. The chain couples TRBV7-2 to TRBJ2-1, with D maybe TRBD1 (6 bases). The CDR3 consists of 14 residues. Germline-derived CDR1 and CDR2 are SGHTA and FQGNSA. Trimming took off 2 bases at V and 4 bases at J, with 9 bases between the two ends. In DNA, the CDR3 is TGTGCCAGCAGCTTAAGCGGACAGTACAATGAGCAGTTCTTC. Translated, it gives CASSLSGQYNEQFF.

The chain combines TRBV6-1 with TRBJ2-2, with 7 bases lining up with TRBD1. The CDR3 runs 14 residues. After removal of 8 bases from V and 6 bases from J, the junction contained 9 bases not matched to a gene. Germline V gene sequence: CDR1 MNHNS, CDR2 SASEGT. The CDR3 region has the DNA TGTGCCAGCGCGGCGCGAGGGGGCCCCGGGGAGCTGTTTTTT. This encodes CASAARGGPGELFF.